The TCR beta chain under discussion was sequenced for a study of glioma-infiltrating T cells after dendritic cell vaccination. Study in general: Dendritic cell vaccination trial patients had either newly diagnosed or recurrent glioblastoma.

PBMC were collected before vaccination, two weeks after the third vaccination, and at progression. The immunoSEQ assay amplified TCRB CDR3 from up to 2 ug DNA. Primers: 60 V beta forward and 13 J beta reverse. Method: immunoSEQ multiplex PCR; TCRdb's copy keeps in-frame clones and lacks some. The data show 45,000 to 55,000 clones, with 85% seen just once and about an eighth held by the top ten. The sample consisted of blood, taken before dendritic cell vaccination. This receptor was taken from a human donor with glioblastoma.

The DNA of the CDR3 is TGTGCTAGTGGTTTTCAATTAGTGAGCTACACCTTC. Translating gives CASGFQLVSYTF. The chain combines TRBV12-5 with TRBJ1-2; no clear D gene. Looked up from germline, CDR1 is LGHNT and CDR2 is FRNRAP. The CDR3 is 12 residues long. V was pared by 3 bases and J by 9 bases, with 11 bases between.